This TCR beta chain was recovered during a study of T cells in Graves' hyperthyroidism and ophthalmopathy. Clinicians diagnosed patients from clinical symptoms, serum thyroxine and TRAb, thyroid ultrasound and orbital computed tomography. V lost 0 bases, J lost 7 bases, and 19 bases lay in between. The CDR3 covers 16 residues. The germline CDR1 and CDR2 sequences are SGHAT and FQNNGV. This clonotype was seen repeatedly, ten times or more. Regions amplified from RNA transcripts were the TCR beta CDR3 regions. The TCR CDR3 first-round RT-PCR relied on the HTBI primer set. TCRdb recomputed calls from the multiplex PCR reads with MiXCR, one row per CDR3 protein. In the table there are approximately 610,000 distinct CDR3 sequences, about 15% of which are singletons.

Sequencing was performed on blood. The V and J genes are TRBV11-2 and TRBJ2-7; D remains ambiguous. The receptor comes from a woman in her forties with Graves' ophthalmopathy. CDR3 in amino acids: CASSLEYQATFEEQYF. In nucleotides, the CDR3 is TGTGCCAGCAGCTTAGAGTACCAGGCGACCTTTGAAGAGCAGTACTTC.